This T cell receptor beta chain comes out of a study of T-cell memory formation after mild COVID-19. This clonotype was picked up a small number of times. This CDR3 contains 16 residues. Germline values: CDR1 SEHNR, CDR2 FQNEAQ (reference sequence). V trimming: 5 bases; J trimming: 6 bases; junction bases outside the gene matches: 14. Each CDR3 protein gets one entry after TCRdb re-called the 5' RACE reads with MiXCR. Among about 390,000 distinct CDR3 sequences listed, 16% were seen once. Sequences were obtained from PBMCs or a T cell subset sorted from them (not recorded which). V usage is TRBV7-9 and J usage is TRBJ2-5, with 8 bases identical to TRBD2. The TCR was taken from a man aged 18 to 30 who had mild COVID-19 (a few samples of this study predate the infection). Cell type and time point are not known. CDR3 in DNA: TGTGCCAGCAGCCCGTCCTCACGGGGGGGTCGGCAGACCCAGTACTTC. It yields the protein CASSPSSRGGRQTQYF.